This T cell receptor (beta chain) was documented in a study of CXCR3-negative and CXCR3-positive naive CD8 T cells. Turning to this clonotype: The antigen remains unidentified.

Germline CDR1 SQVTM, CDR2 ANQGSEA. The CDR3 consists of 11 residues. Via 5' RACE with UMI labels, TRB cDNA libraries were prepared. With the 5' RACE reads reprocessed, TCRdb shows one record per CDR3 protein and no DNA. The sample table includes 150,000 to 170,000 distinct CDR3 sequences. Naive CD8+ T cells carried a CD45RO-CCR7+CD27+CD95- phenotype. Study-wide results and limits: CXCR3-positive naive cells had more hydrophobic TRB CDR3s than CXCR3-negative naive cells. High diversity, comparable across both naive subsets, contrasted with much lower diversity in memory CD8+ cells. TRB CDR3 properties were used to infer TCR strength, and surface CD5 was comparable between naive subsets.

This receptor was identified in a human donor in good health. Some clones in this sample may be carry-over from other donors' samples. The sample was naive CXCR3+ CD8+ T cells from blood. Subset reported: CD45RO-CCR7+CD27+CD95- naive CD8+ T cells expressing CXCR3 (TNR3+). This chain connects TRBV29-1 to TRBJ1-2. The CDR3 reads CSGVAAIDYTF.